The rows below give T cell receptor beta chains drawn from one sample of a study of blood T cells in healthy people across ages. TCRdb redid the calling of the 5' RACE reads with MiXCR, one entry per CDR3 protein. The data contain 1.5 million to 2 million distinct CDR3 sequences, around 40% of them singletons. Material: blood. All receptors derive from a human donor in good health. The CDR3 runs from the conserved cysteine through the conserved F or W. The order of the fields is V gene, D gene, clone size, J gene, CDR3 protein, CDR3 DNA. D genes are given only for firm matches. A clone size is listed for some rows: how often the clone was seen (once, few, many), or a class if it is expanded.

v_gene: TRBV15
d_gene: .
abundance: .
j_gene: TRBJ2-7
CDR3aa: CATSRAFSYEQYF
CDR3nt: TGTGCCACCAGCAGAGCTTTTTCCTACGAGCAGTACTTC

v_gene: TRBV29-1
d_gene: .
abundance: .
j_gene: TRBJ1-2
CDR3aa: CSVVFWGREGLGYTF
CDR3nt: TGCAGCGTTGTTTTCTGGGGGCGCGAAGGGTTAGGCTACACCTTC

v_gene: TRBV3-1
d_gene: .
abundance: .
j_gene: TRBJ1-2
CDR3aa: CASSQVLGGGGYTF
CDR3nt: TGTGCCAGCAGCCAAGTGTTAGGGGGAGGAGGCTACACCTTC

v_gene: TRBV12-3/TRBV12-4
d_gene: .
abundance: .
j_gene: TRBJ2-3
CDR3aa: CATTDAKGSADTQYF
CDR3nt: TGTGCCACAACCGATGCAAAAGGGAGCGCAGATACGCAGTATTTT

v_gene: TRBV4-2
d_gene: TRBD2
abundance: .
j_gene: TRBJ2-5
CDR3aa: CASSQDTTSGGEETQYF
CDR3nt: TGTGCCAGCAGCCAAGATACGACTAGCGGGGGAGAAGAGACCCAGTACTTC

v_gene: TRBV7-6
d_gene: TRBD1
abundance: .
j_gene: TRBJ2-1
CDR3aa: CASSLRDRADNEQFF
CDR3nt: TGTGCCAGCAGCTTAAGGGACAGGGCCGACAATGAGCAGTTCTTC

v_gene: TRBV2
d_gene: .
abundance: .
j_gene: TRBJ1-5
CDR3aa: CASSPQGWDQPQHF
CDR3nt: TGTGCCAGCAGTCCACAGGGATGGGATCAGCCCCAGCATTTT

v_gene: TRBV28
d_gene: TRBD2
abundance: .
j_gene: TRBJ2-7
CDR3aa: CASMGVSGEPKSYEQYF
CDR3nt: TGTGCCAGCATGGGAGTTAGCGGGGAGCCGAAAAGTTACGAGCAGTACTTC

v_gene: TRBV4-3
d_gene: TRBD2
abundance: once
j_gene: TRBJ2-1
CDR3aa: CASSHVMSVGTSGVNEQFF
CDR3nt: TGCGCCAGCAGCCATGTGATGTCCGTCGGGACTAGCGGGGTGAATGAGCAGTTCTTC

v_gene: TRBV7-2
d_gene: .
abundance: few
j_gene: TRBJ2-3
CDR3aa: CASSFERRTTDTQYF
CDR3nt: TGTGCCAGCAGCTTCGAACGAAGAACTACAGATACGCAGTATTTT

v_gene: TRBV29-1
d_gene: .
abundance: .
j_gene: TRBJ1-2
CDR3aa: CSVENLRAYGYTF
CDR3nt: TGCAGCGTTGAAAACCTCCGTGCCTATGGCTACACCTTC

v_gene: TRBV4-3
d_gene: .
abundance: once
j_gene: TRBJ1-1
CDR3aa: CASSQEGPGTEAFF
CDR3nt: TGCGCCAGCAGCCAAGAGGGCCCGGGCACTGAAGCTTTCTTT

v_gene: TRBV28
d_gene: TRBD1
abundance: few
j_gene: TRBJ1-5
CDR3aa: CASRPGGLNQPQHF
CDR3nt: TGTGCCAGCAGACCAGGGGGCCTCAATCAGCCCCAGCATTTT

v_gene: TRBV29-1
d_gene: .
abundance: few
j_gene: TRBJ2-3
CDR3aa: CSVRGHGAPDTQYF
CDR3nt: TGCAGCGTTAGGGGACATGGGGCCCCAGATACGCAGTATTTT

v_gene: TRBV4-2
d_gene: .
abundance: .
j_gene: TRBJ1-1
CDR3aa: CASSSIENTEAFF
CDR3nt: TGTGCCAGCAGCTCGATCGAGAACACTGAAGCTTTCTTT

v_gene: TRBV29-1
d_gene: TRBD1
abundance: .
j_gene: TRBJ2-5
CDR3aa: CSGQETGNDETQYF
CDR3nt: TGCAGCGGCCAGGAGACAGGGAATGATGAGACCCAGTACTTC

v_gene: TRBV11-2
d_gene: .
abundance: .
j_gene: TRBJ2-1
CDR3aa: CASSLEYGGFTEQFF
CDR3nt: TGTGCCAGCAGCTTAGAGTATGGAGGTTTCACTGAGCAGTTCTTC

v_gene: TRBV5-1
d_gene: TRBD1
abundance: few
j_gene: TRBJ2-4
CDR3aa: CASSSGQGALNIQYF
CDR3nt: TGCGCCAGCAGCTCGGGACAGGGGGCTTTAAACATTCAGTACTTC

v_gene: TRBV4-2
d_gene: TRBD2
abundance: .
j_gene: TRBJ2-5
CDR3aa: CASSQEGSGGGETQYF
CDR3nt: TGTGCCAGCAGCCAAGAAGGATCGGGCGGGGGGGAGACCCAGTACTTC

v_gene: TRBV6-6
d_gene: TRBD1
abundance: .
j_gene: TRBJ1-5
CDR3aa: CASSTGVLNQPRHF
CDR3nt: TGTGCCAGCTCCACAGGGGTCCTCAATCAGCCCCGGCATTTT

v_gene: TRBV28
d_gene: .
abundance: .
j_gene: TRBJ2-7
CDR3aa: CASRTTDYEQYF
CDR3nt: TGTGCCAGCAGGACGACAGACTACGAGCAGTACTTC

v_gene: TRBV3-1
d_gene: .
abundance: .
j_gene: TRBJ1-2
CDR3aa: CASSQSILNYGYTF
CDR3nt: TGTGCCAGCAGCCAATCAATCCTTAACTATGGCTACACCTTC

v_gene: TRBV29-1
d_gene: TRBD1
abundance: few
j_gene: TRBJ2-7
CDR3aa: CSVRQGTSYEQYF
CDR3nt: TGCAGCGTGCGACAGGGGACTTCCTACGAGCAGTACTTC

v_gene: TRBV4-3
d_gene: TRBD2
abundance: many
j_gene: TRBJ2-3
CDR3aa: CASSGREPTDTQYF
CDR3nt: TGCGCCAGCAGTGGGAGGGAGCCTACGGATACGCAGTATTTT

v_gene: TRBV7-8
d_gene: .
abundance: few
j_gene: TRBJ2-7
CDR3aa: CASTSRGKLYEQYF
CDR3nt: TGTGCCAGCACCTCTAGAGGGAAACTTTACGAGCAGTACTTC

v_gene: TRBV4-1
d_gene: TRBD1
abundance: .
j_gene: TRBJ1-5
CDR3aa: CASSQVGGTGLGNQPQHF
CDR3nt: TGCGCCAGCAGCCAAGTAGGCGGGACAGGTTTAGGCAATCAGCCCCAGCATTTT

v_gene: TRBV20-1
d_gene: .
abundance: .
j_gene: TRBJ2-7
CDR3aa: CSARDPRSSYEQYF
CDR3nt: TGCAGTGCTAGAGATCCGAGGAGCTCCTACGAGCAGTACTTC